These T cell receptor beta chains were read from a single sample in a study of regulatory T cells in long-lasting Graves disease. Using its own MiXCR run on the multiplex PCR reads, TCRdb lists one record per CDR3 protein. The table has around 250,000 distinct CDR3 sequences, around 20% seen once. Material: peripheral blood mononuclear cells (PBMCs), obtained at new diagnosis, from a patient treated with antithyroid drugs. The receptors were gathered from a female donor with Graves disease. Each CDR3 is given with its conserved first and last residue. Each record gives: clone size, J gene, D gene, V gene, CDR3 DNA, CDR3 protein. The D gene is left open where the match is weak. Size values are once, few and many counts, or a class for expanded clones, and some rows have none.

size: few
J: TRBJ1-2
D: TRBD1
V: TRBV3-1
DNA: TGTGCCAGCAGAGGGGACAGGGCAAAGGGCTACACCTTC
CDR3: CASRGDRAKGYTF

size: .
J: TRBJ2-2
D: .
V: TRBV2
DNA: TGTGCCAGCAGCCAAGTCATAACGGACAACACCGGGGAGCTGTTTTTT
CDR3: CASSQVITDNTGELFF

size: many
J: TRBJ2-7
D: .
V: TRBV6-5
DNA: TGTGCCAGCAGTTCCCGGACATCCTACGAGCAGTACTTC
CDR3: CASSSRTSYEQYF

size: few
J: TRBJ1-5
D: TRBD1
V: TRBV19
DNA: TGTGCCAGTAGTATCCGACAGGGGTGGGATCAGCCCCAGCATTTT
CDR3: CASSIRQGWDQPQHF

size: many
J: TRBJ2-7
D: TRBD1
V: TRBV7-9
DNA: TGTGCCAGCAGTCCCGACAGGGGAGAGCAGTACTTC
CDR3: CASSPDRGEQYF

size: many
J: TRBJ1-2
D: TRBD1
V: TRBV5-1
DNA: TGCGCCAGCAGGAGGACAGGTCTGGACTATGGCTACACCTTC
CDR3: CASRRTGLDYGYTF

size: many
J: TRBJ2-4
D: .
V: TRBV7-2
DNA: TGTGCCAGCGGACCTACAGGAAACATTCAGTACTTC
CDR3: CASGPTGNIQYF

size: .
J: TRBJ2-2
D: TRBD2
V: TRBV7-3
DNA: TGTGCCAGCAGCTTAATCCCGGGACTAGCGACGAACACCGGGGAGCTGTTTTTT
CDR3: CASSLIPGLATNTGELFF

size: .
J: TRBJ2-2
D: .
V: TRBV5-1
DNA: TGCGCCAGCAGCTCAGGCGACACCTTGGGGGAGCTGTTTTTT
CDR3: CASSSGDTLGELFF

size: many
J: TRBJ2-3
D: .
V: TRBV20-1
DNA: TGCAGTGCTAGAGATATCCGTAGCGGCACAGATACGCAGTATTTT
CDR3: CSARDIRSGTDTQYF

size: few
J: TRBJ1-6
D: TRBD1
V: TRBV12-5
DNA: TGTGCTAGTGGTCGGGGACAGGGGCGCAATTCACCCCTCCACTTT
CDR3: CASGRGQGRNSPLHF

size: few
J: TRBJ2-4
D: .
V: TRBV28
DNA: TGTGCCAGCAGTACTCAGACACGGGGGGCCAAAAACATTCAGTACTTC
CDR3: CASSTQTRGAKNIQYF

size: .
J: TRBJ2-2
D: .
V: TRBV5-1
DNA: TGCGCCAGCTCCGGGGGCCGGGACGCCGGGGAGCTGTTTTTT
CDR3: CASSGGRDAGELFF

size: many
J: TRBJ2-1
D: TRBD2
V: TRBV28
DNA: TGTGCCAGCAGCTTAAGATCCGGGGGGGCATATCCGGGGCAGTTCTTC
CDR3: CASSLRSGGAYPGQFF

size: many
J: TRBJ2-7
D: .
V: TRBV4-1
DNA: TGCGCCAGCAGCCATTCCGGGAGCTCCTACGAGCAGTACTTC
CDR3: CASSHSGSSYEQYF

size: many
J: TRBJ2-5
D: .
V: TRBV6-1
DNA: TGTGCCAGCAGCCCCCACCCGGGAAACTACCAAGAGACCCAGTACTTC
CDR3: CASSPHPGNYQETQYF

size: many
J: TRBJ2-1
D: .
V: TRBV5-4
DNA: TGTGCCAGCAGCTCCCGGGACTACAATGAGCAGTTCTTC
CDR3: CASSSRDYNEQFF

size: .
J: TRBJ2-3
D: TRBD2
V: TRBV20-1
DNA: TGCAGTGCCGATTTAGCGGGACCCAGCACAGATACGCAGTATTTT
CDR3: CSADLAGPSTDTQYF

size: many
J: TRBJ2-1
D: .
V: TRBV15
DNA: TGTGCCACCAGCAGCTTAGGCCAGTATAGTAATGAGCAGTTCTTC
CDR3: CATSSLGQYSNEQFF

size: many
J: TRBJ2-7
D: TRBD2
V: TRBV29-1
DNA: TGCAGCGTTGAAGTAGCGGGGGGCGGGAACGAGCAGTACTTC
CDR3: CSVEVAGGGNEQYF

size: .
J: TRBJ1-4
D: .
V: TRBV12-3/TRBV12-4
DNA: TGTGCCAGCGGGGCGGAAAAACTGTTTTTT
CDR3: CASGAEKLFF

size: many
J: TRBJ2-3
D: .
V: TRBV9
DNA: TGTGCCAGCAGCGTAGGCGTGGGAGTGGGCACAGATACGCAGTATTTT
CDR3: CASSVGVGVGTDTQYF

size: many
J: TRBJ1-5
D: .
V: TRBV28
DNA: TGTGCCAGCAGGGACACCCACAATCAGCCCCAGCATTTT
CDR3: CASRDTHNQPQHF

size: few
J: TRBJ1-5
D: .
V: TRBV7-2
DNA: TGTGCCAGCAGCCCTCAGACAGTCAGTCAGCCCCAGCATTTT
CDR3: CASSPQTVSQPQHF

size: many
J: TRBJ1-4
D: .
V: TRBV2
DNA: TGTGCCAGCAGTGAACTCGTGGGTAATGAAAAACTGTTTTTT
CDR3: CASSELVGNEKLFF

size: many
J: TRBJ2-2
D: TRBD2
V: TRBV7-9
DNA: TGTGCCAGCAGCTCCCGCTCTGCGGCCGGGGGGACCGACACCGGGGAGCTGTTTTTT
CDR3: CASSSRSAAGGTDTGELFF

size: many
J: TRBJ2-5
D: .
V: TRBV7-9
DNA: TGTGCCAGCAGCTTAAATCTAGAGACCCAGTACTTC
CDR3: CASSLNLETQYF

size: many
J: TRBJ1-1
D: .
V: TRBV7-6
DNA: TGTGCCAGCAGCTTAGTCCAGGCTATGAACACTGAAGCTTTCTTT
CDR3: CASSLVQAMNTEAFF

size: many
J: TRBJ1-4
D: .
V: TRBV20-1
DNA: TGCAGTGCAAAGGACAGAGATGAAAAACTGTTTTTT
CDR3: CSAKDRDEKLFF

size: .
J: TRBJ2-7
D: .
V: TRBV28
DNA: TGTGCCAGCAGGTCCACGAGGGGACACTTCGAGCAGTACTTC
CDR3: CASRSTRGHFEQYF

size: few
J: TRBJ1-1
D: .
V: TRBV7-9
DNA: TGTGCCAGCAGCCGGGGGGGAGGGTACGCTGAAGCTTTCTTT
CDR3: CASSRGGGYAEAFF

size: few
J: TRBJ1-6
D: TRBD1
V: TRBV7-9
DNA: TGTGCCAGCAGCGTAGGCGGGACAGGGGATTCACCCCTCCACTTT
CDR3: CASSVGGTGDSPLHF

size: many
J: TRBJ1-1
D: .
V: TRBV7-9
DNA: TGTGCCAGCAGCTTAACCGGGGAGGCTTTCTTT
CDR3: CASSLTGEAFF

size: many
J: TRBJ2-1
D: TRBD2
V: TRBV20-1
DNA: TGCAGTGCTAGAGACCTAGCGGGAGACTACAATGAGCAGTTCTTC
CDR3: CSARDLAGDYNEQFF

size: many
J: TRBJ2-3
D: TRBD2
V: TRBV11-2
DNA: TGTGCCAGCAGCTTCGGACTAGCGGCCTCCACAGATACGCAGTATTTT
CDR3: CASSFGLAASTDTQYF

size: many
J: TRBJ1-1
D: TRBD1
V: TRBV20-1
DNA: TGCAGTGCTAGAGCCACAGGGGGCAACACTGAAGCTTTCTTT
CDR3: CSARATGGNTEAFF

size: many
J: TRBJ2-1
D: .
V: TRBV12-3/TRBV12-4
DNA: TGTGCCAGCAGTTTACGCGAGAGCTCCTACAATGAGCAGTTCTTC
CDR3: CASSLRESSYNEQFF

size: many
J: TRBJ2-7
D: .
V: TRBV7-3
DNA: TGTGCCAGCAGCACCGGCCCCCTCTACGAGCAGTACTTC
CDR3: CASSTGPLYEQYF

size: many
J: TRBJ1-1
D: TRBD1
V: TRBV19
DNA: TGTGCCAGTTACGACAGGGAAGCTGAAGCTTTCTTT
CDR3: CASYDREAEAFF

size: .
J: TRBJ2-3
D: TRBD2
V: TRBV18
DNA: TGTGCCAGCTCACCATACCGGGCGGGAGGAATCACAGATACGCAGTATTTT
CDR3: CASSPYRAGGITDTQYF

size: many
J: TRBJ1-2
D: .
V: TRBV5-5
DNA: TGTGCCAGCAGCTTAGCGGGGAACTATGGCTACACCTTC
CDR3: CASSLAGNYGYTF

size: many
J: TRBJ2-7
D: TRBD1
V: TRBV6-9
DNA: TGTGCCAGCAGTTTAAACAGGGGGGCCTACGAGCAGTACTTC
CDR3: CASSLNRGAYEQYF

size: many
J: TRBJ2-3
D: .
V: TRBV20-1
DNA: TGCAGTGCTAGAGACAGGGGTTTCGCAGATACGCAGTATTTT
CDR3: CSARDRGFADTQYF

size: many
J: TRBJ1-2
D: .
V: TRBV29-1
DNA: TGCAGCGTGGGGGACATAAGAGGAGGCTACACCTTC
CDR3: CSVGDIRGGYTF

size: many
J: TRBJ2-5
D: .
V: TRBV3-1
DNA: TGTGCCAGCAGCCAAGATATCGGGGGAGGTTGGCCCCAGTACTTC
CDR3: CASSQDIGGGWPQYF

size: .
J: TRBJ2-7
D: TRBD2
V: TRBV28
DNA: TGTGCCAGCGAAGGGACTAGCGGGCACTACGAGCAGTACTTC
CDR3: CASEGTSGHYEQYF

size: many
J: TRBJ2-1
D: .
V: TRBV3-1
DNA: TGTGCCAGCAGCCAAGGTCGGAACGACAATGAGCAGTTCTTC
CDR3: CASSQGRNDNEQFF

size: many
J: TRBJ2-1
D: TRBD2
V: TRBV7-9
DNA: TGTGCCAGCAGCTCTCCGGGGACTAGCGGGAGTGTTGAGCAGTTCTTC
CDR3: CASSSPGTSGSVEQFF

size: many
J: TRBJ2-7
D: TRBD2
V: TRBV3-1
DNA: TGTGCCAGCAGCCAAGAGGCACTAGCGGGAGCTGACGAGCAGTACTTC
CDR3: CASSQEALAGADEQYF

size: many
J: TRBJ2-3
D: TRBD2
V: TRBV7-2
DNA: TGTGCCAGCAGCTTAAGCGGGGACACAGATACGCAGTATTTT
CDR3: CASSLSGDTDTQYF

size: many
J: TRBJ1-4
D: TRBD1
V: TRBV5-1
DNA: TGTGCCAGCAGCCCTCGGGACAGGGGCGAAAAACTGTTTTTT
CDR3: CASSPRDRGEKLFF

size: many
J: TRBJ1-2
D: .
V: TRBV4-3
DNA: TGCGCCAGCAGCCAAGGGGGGGCAGTCTATGGCTACACCTTC
CDR3: CASSQGGAVYGYTF